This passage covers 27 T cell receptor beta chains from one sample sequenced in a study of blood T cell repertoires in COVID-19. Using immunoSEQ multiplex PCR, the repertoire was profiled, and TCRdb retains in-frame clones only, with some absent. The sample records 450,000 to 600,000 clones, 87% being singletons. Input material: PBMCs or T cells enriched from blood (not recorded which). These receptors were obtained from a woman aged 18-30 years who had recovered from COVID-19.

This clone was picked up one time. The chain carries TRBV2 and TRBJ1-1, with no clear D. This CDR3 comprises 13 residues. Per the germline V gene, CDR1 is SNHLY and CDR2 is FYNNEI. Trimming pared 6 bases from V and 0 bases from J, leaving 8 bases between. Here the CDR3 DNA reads TGTGCCAGCAGGGCGGCGATGAACACTGAAGCTTTCTTT. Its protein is CASRAAMNTEAFF.

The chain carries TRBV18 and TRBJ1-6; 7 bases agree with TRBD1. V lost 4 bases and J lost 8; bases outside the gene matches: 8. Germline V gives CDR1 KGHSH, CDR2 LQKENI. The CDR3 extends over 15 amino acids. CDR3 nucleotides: TGTGCCAGCTCACTGCAAGGGACAGATGATTCACCCCTCCACTTT. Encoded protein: CASSLQGTDDSPLHF.

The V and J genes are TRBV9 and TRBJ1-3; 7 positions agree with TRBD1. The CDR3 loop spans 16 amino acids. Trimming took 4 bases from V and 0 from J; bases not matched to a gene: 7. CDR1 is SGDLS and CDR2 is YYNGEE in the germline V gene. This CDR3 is CASSPGTDPSGNTIYF. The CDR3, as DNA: TGTGCCAGCAGCCCGGGGACAGACCCCTCTGGAAACACCATATATTTT.

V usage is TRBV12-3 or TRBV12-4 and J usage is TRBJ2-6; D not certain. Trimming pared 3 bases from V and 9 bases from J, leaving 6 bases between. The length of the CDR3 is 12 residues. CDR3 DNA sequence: TGTGCCAGCAGTTTCGAGCTCAACGTCCTGACTTTC. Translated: CASSFELNVLTF.

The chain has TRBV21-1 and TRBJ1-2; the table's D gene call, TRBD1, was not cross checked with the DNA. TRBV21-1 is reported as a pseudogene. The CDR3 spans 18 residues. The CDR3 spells CASCPPLGQGADDYGYTF. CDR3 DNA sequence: TGTGCCAGCTGTCCCCCTCTCGGACAGGGGGCGGACGACTATGGCTACACCTTC.

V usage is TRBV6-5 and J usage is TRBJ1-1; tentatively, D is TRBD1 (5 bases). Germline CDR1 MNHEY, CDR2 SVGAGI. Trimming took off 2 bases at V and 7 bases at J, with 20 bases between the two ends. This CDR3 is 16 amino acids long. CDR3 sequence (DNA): TGTGCCAGCAGTTACCTCCCCAGGGAAGTAAGGGGTGAAGCTTTCTTT. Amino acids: CASSYLPREVRGEAFF.

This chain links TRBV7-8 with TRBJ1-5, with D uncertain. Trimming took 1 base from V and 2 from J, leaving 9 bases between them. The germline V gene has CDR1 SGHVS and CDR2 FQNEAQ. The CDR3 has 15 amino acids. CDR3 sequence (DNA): TGTGCCAGCAGCTTAGTAGGAGGTGGCAATCAGCCCCAGCATTTT. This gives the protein CASSLVGGGNQPQHF.

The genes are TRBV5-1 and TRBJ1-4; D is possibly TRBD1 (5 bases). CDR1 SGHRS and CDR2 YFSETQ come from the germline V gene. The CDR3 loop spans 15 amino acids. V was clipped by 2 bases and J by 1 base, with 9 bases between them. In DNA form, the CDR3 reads TGCGCCAGCAGCTTCATCGGGGGAACTAATGAAAAACTGTTTTTT. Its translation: CASSFIGGTNEKLFF.

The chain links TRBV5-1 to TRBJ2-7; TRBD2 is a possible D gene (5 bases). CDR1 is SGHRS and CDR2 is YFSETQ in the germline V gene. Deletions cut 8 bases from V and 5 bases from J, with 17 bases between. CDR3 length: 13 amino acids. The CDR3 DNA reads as TGCGCCAGACGGTCCGGGGAGAGGCACGAGCAGTACTTC. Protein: CARRSGERHEQYF.

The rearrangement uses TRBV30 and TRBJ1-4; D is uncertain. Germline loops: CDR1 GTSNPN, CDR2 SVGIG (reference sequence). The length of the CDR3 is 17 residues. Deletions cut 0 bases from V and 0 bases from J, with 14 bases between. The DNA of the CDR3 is TGTGCCTGGAGTGTACAGTTGGGCAGCACAACTAATGAAAAACTGTTTTTT. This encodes CAWSVQLGSTTNEKLFF.

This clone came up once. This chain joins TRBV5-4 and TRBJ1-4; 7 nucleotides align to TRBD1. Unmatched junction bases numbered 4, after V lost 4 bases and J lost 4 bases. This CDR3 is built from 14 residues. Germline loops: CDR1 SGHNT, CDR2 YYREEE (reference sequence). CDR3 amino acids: CASSPGQINEKLFF. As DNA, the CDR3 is TGTGCCAGCAGCCCGGGACAGATTAATGAAAAACTGTTTTTT.

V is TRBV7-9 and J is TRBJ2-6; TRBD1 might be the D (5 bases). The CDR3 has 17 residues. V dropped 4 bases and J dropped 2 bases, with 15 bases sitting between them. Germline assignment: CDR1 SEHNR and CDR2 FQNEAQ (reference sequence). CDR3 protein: CASSYGRVGPGANVLTF. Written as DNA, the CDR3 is TGTGCCAGCAGCTACGGCAGGGTTGGACCTGGGGCCAACGTCCTGACTTTC.

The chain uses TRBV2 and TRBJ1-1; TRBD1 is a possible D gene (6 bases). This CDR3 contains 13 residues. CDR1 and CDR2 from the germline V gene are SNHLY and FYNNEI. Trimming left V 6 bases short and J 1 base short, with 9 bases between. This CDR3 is CASRGHPNTEAFF. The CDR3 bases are TGTGCCAGCAGGGGACACCCGAACACTGAAGCTTTCTTT.

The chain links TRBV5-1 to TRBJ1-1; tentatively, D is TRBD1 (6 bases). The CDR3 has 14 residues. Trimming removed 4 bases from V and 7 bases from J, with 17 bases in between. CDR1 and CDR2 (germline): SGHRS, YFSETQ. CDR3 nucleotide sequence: TGCGCCAGCAGCGCAAGGCAGGGGAGCATTGAAGCTTTCTTT. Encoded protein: CASSARQGSIEAFF.

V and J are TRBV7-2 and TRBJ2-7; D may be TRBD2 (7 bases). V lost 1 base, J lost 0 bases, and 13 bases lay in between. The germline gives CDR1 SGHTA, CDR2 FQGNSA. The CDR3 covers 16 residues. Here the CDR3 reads CASSLEGGLLSYEQYF. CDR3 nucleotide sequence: TGTGCCAGCAGCTTAGAGGGGGGGCTCCTCTCCTACGAGCAGTACTTC.

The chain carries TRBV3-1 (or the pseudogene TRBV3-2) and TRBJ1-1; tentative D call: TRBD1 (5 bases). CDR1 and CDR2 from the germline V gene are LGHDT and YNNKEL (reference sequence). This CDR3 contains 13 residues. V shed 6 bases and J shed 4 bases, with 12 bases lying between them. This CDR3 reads CASSYGGGTEAFF. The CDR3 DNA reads TGTGCCAGCAGTTACGGGGGGGGCACTGAAGCTTTCTTT.

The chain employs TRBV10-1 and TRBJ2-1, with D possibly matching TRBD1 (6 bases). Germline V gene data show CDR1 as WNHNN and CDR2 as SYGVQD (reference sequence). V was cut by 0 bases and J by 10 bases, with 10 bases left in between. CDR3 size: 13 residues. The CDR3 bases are TGCGCCAGCAGTGAGTCGGGGGCGGGCGAGCAGTTCTTC. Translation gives CASSESGAGEQFF.

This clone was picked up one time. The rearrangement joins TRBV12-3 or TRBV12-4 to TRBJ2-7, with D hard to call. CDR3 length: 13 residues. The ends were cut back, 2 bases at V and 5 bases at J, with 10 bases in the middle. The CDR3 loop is CASSLNPRDEQYF. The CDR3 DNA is TGTGCCAGCAGTTTAAACCCCCGCGACGAGCAGTACTTC.

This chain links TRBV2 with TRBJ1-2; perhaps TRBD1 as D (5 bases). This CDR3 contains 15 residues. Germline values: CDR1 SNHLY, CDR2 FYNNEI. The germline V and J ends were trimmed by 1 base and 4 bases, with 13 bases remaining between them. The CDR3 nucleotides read TGTGCCAGCAGTGAAGGGACACAAAAACTCTATGGCTACACCTTC. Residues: CASSEGTQKLYGYTF.

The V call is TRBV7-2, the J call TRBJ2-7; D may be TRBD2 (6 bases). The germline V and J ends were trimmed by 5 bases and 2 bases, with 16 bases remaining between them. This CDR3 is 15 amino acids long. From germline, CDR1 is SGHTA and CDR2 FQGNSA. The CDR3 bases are TGTGCCAGCAGCCCCCAATGGGGGAGGACCTACGAGCAGTACTTC. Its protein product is CASSPQWGRTYEQYF.

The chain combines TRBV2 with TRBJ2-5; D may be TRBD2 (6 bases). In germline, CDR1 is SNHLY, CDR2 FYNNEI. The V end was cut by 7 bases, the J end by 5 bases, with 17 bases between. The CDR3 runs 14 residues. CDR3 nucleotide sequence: TGTGCCAGCACCTTATCCGGGACTTTTGAGACCCAGTACTTC. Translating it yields CASTLSGTFETQYF.

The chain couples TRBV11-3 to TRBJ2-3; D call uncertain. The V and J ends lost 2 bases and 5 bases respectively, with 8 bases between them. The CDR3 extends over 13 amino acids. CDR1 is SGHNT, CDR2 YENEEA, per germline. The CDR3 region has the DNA TGTGCCAGCAGCTTAAATCCCCAAGATACGCAGTATTTT. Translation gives CASSLNPQDTQYF.

Written as DNA, the CDR3 is TGCGCCAGCAGCTTGAATACAGGGGGCGCGCCTGGGGCCAACGTCCTGACTTTC. It is translated as CASSLNTGGAPGANVLTF. The chain joins TRBV5-1 to TRBJ2-6; 9 nucleotides line up with TRBD1. This CDR3 contains 18 residues. Germline V gene lookup returns CDR1 SGHRS and CDR2 YFSETQ. After removal of 1 base from V and 2 bases from J, the junction contained 7 bases not matched to a gene.

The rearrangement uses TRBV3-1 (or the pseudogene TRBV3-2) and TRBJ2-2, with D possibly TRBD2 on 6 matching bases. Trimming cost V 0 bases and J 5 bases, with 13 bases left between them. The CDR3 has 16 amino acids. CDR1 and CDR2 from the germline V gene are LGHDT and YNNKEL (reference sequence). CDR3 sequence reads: CASSQELADWTGELFF. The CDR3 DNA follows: TGTGCCAGCAGCCAAGAACTAGCTGACTGGACCGGGGAGCTGTTTTTT.

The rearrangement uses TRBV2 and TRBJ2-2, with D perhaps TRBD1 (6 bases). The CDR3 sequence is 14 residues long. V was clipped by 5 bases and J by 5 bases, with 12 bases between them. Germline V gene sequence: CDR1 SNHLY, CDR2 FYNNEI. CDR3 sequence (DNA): TGTGCCAGCAGTTTATTAGGGGGAACCGGGGAGCTGTTTTTT. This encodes CASSLLGGTGELFF.

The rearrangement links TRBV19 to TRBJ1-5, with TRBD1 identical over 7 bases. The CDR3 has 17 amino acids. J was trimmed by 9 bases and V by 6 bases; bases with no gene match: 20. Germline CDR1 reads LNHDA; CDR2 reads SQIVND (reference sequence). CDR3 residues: CASRPYLLQGTGVPQHF. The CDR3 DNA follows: TGTGCCAGTAGACCATACTTGTTACAGGGGACTGGGGTGCCCCAGCATTTT.

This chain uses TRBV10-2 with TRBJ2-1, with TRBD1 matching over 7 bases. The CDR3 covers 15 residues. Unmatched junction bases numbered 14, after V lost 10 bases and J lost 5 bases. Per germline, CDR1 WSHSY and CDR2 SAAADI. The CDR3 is CATKAEGAGHNEQFF. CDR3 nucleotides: TGCGCCACCAAGGCCGAGGGGGCCGGGCACAATGAGCAGTTCTTC.